This T cell receptor beta chain was sequenced for a study of CD4 T cells in relation to SARS-CoV-2 and coronaviruses (dated by TCRdb to 2020 to 2022). Regarding the research as a whole: In the ViraFEST assay, PBMCs were grown with antigen for approximately 11 days, and TCR beta CDR3s were then sequenced to identify antigen-specific clonal expansions. An HIV-1 Nef peptide pool or a culture without peptide was used as the negative reference condition. Patient-derived lymphoblastoid cell lines were used to map the HLA restriction of shared crossreactive spike epitopes. At the level of individual TCR clonotypes, the study measured memory CD4+ T cell crossreactivity between SARS-CoV-2 spike protein and common cold coronavirus spike proteins. The Adaptive Biotechnologies TCR-sequencing kit was used to sequence samples from three pre-COVID donors and the naive versus memory experiments, while other data came from Illumina-based sequencing. Expansion assays from other donors in the study were sequenced with a different, Illumina-based TCR-beta assay. Paper-wide results and their limitations: Because the crossreactivity analysis focused on spike protein, crossreactivity against other viral proteins was not assessed. Compared with monoreactive clones, crossreactive clones had significantly weaker SARS-CoV-2-driven expansion, a result consistent with antigenic imprinting. Because no donor provided both pre-pandemic and post-infection samples, tracing the source of pre-existing responses was limited. The study was limited by small numbers of patients and tested TCRs. Memory CD4+ clonotypes crossrecognizing SARS-CoV-2 and at least one common cold coronavirus spike were found in around 59% of donors.

Notes on this clone: The antigen this receptor binds is unknown. One base away there is no much larger clone; base qualities are not given.

Library preparation used the immunoSEQ multiplex PCR assay. In the paper's pipeline: During preprocessing, nonproductive sequences were removed, as were CDR3s that did not start with C, did not end with F or W, or were shorter than 7 amino acids. Antigen-specific clonotypes were called with the MANAFEST web app, based on expansion relative to reference and other culture wells. A clone counted as positive if significantly expanded in 2 of 3 replicate wells versus the reference culture at FDR below 0.05. For a clone to be considered positive, significant expansion relative to all other tandem wells and an odds ratio above 5 were also required. CDR3 homology was quantified as pairwise Levenshtein distance, calculated with the stringdist R package after three terminal residues were trimmed from each end. The table comes from immuneACCESS by way of TCRdb, which keeps in-frame sequences with V and J called. Part of the clones is missing from these tables; in studies checked, under half for an unresolved V gene and the rest for unknown reasons. V and J calls and clone size are as listed in that table; D and trimming were resolved from the DNA. The sample table lists some 22,000 clones, 60% to 80% of them with a count of one. The ten largest clones represent approximately 11% of the sample.

Based on the germline V gene, the CDR1 and CDR2 sequences are SGHRS and YFSETQ. The CDR3 spans 14 residues, from the cysteine through the phenylalanine. Only the CDR3 part of the read is kept: 42 bases, read in frame from the first base. Germline trimming amounts to 0 bases on V and 6 bases on J, with 3 as the count of junction bases outside the gene matches. CD4+ T cells from unexposed donors were collected before the COVID-19 pandemic (2011-2018). After roughly 11 days of culture, CD4+ T cells were isolated with the EasySep CD4+ T cell isolation kit. As cell number allowed, CD4+ T cells from unexposed donors were tested for reactivity to SARS-CoV-2 S and N and to four common cold coronavirus spike pools. PBMCs were cultured at some 2 million per well in IMDM supplemented with around 5% human AB serum and 9 to 10 IU/ml IL-2. Half of the culture medium was replaced with fresh IL-2-containing medium on days 3 and 7. Triplicate replicate wells were generally used for each peptide culture condition. The leukapheresis product for the unexposed donors was obtained through commercial purchase. Ficoll-Paque PLUS gradient centrifugation was used to isolate PBMCs from leukapheresis product or whole blood. The PBMCs went either fresh into the expansion assay or into cryopreservation at -140 degrees C. The QIAamp Micro DNA Kit was used to extract genomic DNA from the CD4+ T cells.

The chain is assembled from TRBV5-1 and TRBJ2-7; 10 central bases correspond to TRBD2. The TCR sequence derives from a human donor in good health. What was sequenced was CD4+ T cells from PBMCs, cultured in vitro. The nucleotides are TGCGCCAGCAGCTTGGCTAGCGGGAGTGCCGAGCAGTACTTC. Translated, it reads CASSLASGSAEQYF. The CDR3, completed at both ends by the reference TRBV5-1 and TRBJ2-7 genes, gives the full variable domain KAGVTQTPRYLIKTRGQQVTLSCSPISGHRSVSWYQQTPGQGLQFLFEYFSETQRNKGNFPGRFSGRQFSNSRSEMNVSTLELGDSALYLCASSLASGSAEQYFGPGTRLTVT.